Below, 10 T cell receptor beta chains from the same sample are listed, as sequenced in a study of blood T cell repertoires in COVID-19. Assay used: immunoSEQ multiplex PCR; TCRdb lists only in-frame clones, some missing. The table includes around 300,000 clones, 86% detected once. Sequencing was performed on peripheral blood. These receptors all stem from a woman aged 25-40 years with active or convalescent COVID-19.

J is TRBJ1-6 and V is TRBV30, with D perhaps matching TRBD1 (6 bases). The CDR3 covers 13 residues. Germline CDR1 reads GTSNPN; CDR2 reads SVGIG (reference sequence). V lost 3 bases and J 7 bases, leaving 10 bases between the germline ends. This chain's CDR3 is CAWRQGENSPLHF. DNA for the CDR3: TGTGCCTGGAGACAGGGTGAGAATTCACCCCTCCACTTT.

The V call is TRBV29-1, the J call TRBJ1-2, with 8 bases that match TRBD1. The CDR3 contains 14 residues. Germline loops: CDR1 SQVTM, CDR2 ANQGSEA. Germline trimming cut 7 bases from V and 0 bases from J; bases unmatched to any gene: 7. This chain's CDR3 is CSALTGVTNYGYTF. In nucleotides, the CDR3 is TGCAGCGCTCTGACAGGGGTCACTAACTATGGCTACACCTTC.

In DNA, the CDR3 is TGTGCCAGCTCAACGACGACAGGGGGGATCGTAAACACCATATATTTT. Protein product: CASSTTTGGIVNTIYF. The V gene is TRBV18, the J gene TRBJ1-3, with TRBD1 matching 9 bases. The J segment lost 6 bases and the V segment lost 5 bases, leaving 11 bases of the junction unmatched. The CDR3 length is 16 residues. Looked up from germline, CDR1 is KGHSH and CDR2 is LQKENI.

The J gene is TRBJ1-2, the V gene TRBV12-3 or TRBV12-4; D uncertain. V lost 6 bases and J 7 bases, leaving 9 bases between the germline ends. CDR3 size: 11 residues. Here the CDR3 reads CASSSLAGYTF. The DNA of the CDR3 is TGTGCCAGCAGCTCTTTAGCTGGCTACACCTTC.

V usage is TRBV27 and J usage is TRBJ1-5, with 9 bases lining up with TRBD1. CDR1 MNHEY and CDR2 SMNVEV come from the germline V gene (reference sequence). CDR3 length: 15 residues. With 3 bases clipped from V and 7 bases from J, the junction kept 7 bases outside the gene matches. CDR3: CASSFSGTGPQPQHF. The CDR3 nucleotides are TGTGCCAGCAGTTTCTCCGGGACAGGGCCCCAGCCCCAGCATTTT.

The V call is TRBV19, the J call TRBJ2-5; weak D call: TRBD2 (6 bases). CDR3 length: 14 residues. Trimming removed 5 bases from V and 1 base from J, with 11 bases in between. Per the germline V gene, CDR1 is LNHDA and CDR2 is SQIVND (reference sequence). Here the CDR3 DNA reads TGTGCCAGTAGTTGGGCGGGGAGCCAAGAGACCCAGTACTTC. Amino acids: CASSWAGSQETQYF.

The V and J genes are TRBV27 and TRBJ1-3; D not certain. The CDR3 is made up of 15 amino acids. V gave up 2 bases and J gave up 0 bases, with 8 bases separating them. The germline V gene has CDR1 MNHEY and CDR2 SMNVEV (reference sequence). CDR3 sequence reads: CASSLNSNSGNTIYF. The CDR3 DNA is TGTGCCAGCAGTTTAAACAGCAACTCTGGAAACACCATATATTTT.

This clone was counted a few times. This CDR3 reads CASSYRGRSSNQPQHF. Here the CDR3 DNA reads TGTGCCAGTAGTTACAGGGGGCGTTCGAGCAATCAGCCCCAGCATTTT. The rearrangement uses TRBV19 and TRBJ1-5; the match to TRBD1 covers 9 bases. The CDR3 spans 16 residues. Germline loops: CDR1 LNHDA, CDR2 SQIVND (reference sequence). V trimming: 5 bases; J trimming: 1 base; junction bases outside the gene matches: 6.

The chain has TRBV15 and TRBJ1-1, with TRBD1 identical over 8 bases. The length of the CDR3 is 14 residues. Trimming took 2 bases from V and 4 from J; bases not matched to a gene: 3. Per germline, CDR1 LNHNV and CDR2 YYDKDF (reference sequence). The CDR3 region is CATSRRQGSTEAFF. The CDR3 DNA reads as TGTGCCACCAGCAGACGACAGGGGTCCACTGAAGCTTTCTTT.

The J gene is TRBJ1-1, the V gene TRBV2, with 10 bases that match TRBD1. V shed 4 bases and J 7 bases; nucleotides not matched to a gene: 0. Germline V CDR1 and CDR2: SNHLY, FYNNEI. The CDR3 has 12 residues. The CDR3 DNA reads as TGTGCCAGCAGTGGGACAGGGGGTGAAGCTTTCTTT. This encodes CASSGTGGEAFF.